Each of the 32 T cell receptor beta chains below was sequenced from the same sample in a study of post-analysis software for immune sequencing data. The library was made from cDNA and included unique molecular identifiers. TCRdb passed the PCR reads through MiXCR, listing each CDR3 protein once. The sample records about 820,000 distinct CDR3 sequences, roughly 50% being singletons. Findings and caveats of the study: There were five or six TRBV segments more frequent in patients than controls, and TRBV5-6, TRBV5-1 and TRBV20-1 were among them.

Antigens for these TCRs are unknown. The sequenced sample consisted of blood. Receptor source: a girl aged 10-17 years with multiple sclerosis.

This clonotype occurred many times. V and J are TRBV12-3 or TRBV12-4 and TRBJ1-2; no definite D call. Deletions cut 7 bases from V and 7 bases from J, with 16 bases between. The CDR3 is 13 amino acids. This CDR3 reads CASIPSGAGGYTF. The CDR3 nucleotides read TGTGCCAGCATCCCCTCGGGCGCCGGTGGCTACACCTTC.

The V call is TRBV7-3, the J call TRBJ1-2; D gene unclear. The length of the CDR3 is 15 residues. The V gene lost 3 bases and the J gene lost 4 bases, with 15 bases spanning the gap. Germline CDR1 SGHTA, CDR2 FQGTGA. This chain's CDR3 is CASSLSGQESYGYTF. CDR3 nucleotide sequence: TGTGCCAGCAGCTTGAGCGGTCAGGAGAGCTATGGCTACACCTTC.

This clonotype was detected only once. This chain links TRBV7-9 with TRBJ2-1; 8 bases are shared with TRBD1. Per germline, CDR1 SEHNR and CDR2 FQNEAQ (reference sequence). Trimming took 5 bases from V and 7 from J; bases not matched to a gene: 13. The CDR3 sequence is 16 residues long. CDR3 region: CASSNLGQGVGNEQFF. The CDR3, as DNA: TGTGCCAGCAGCAACCTCGGACAGGGTGTGGGGAATGAGCAGTTCTTC. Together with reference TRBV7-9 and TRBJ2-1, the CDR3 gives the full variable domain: DTGVSQNPRHKITKRGQNVTFRCDPISEHNRLYWYRQTLGQGPEFLTYFQNEAQLEKSRLLSDRFSAERPKGSFSTLEIQRTEQGDSAMYLCASSNLGQGVGNEQFFGPGTRLTVL.

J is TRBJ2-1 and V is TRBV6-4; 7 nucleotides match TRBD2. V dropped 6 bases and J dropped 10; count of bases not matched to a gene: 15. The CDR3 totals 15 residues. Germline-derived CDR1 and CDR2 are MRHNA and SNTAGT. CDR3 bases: TGTGCCAGCAGCCTGGACCCGGCTAGCGGAGTGGAGCAGTTCTTC. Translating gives CASSLDPASGVEQFF.

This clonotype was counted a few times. This CDR3 reads CASSVGYSNYGYTF. CDR3 DNA sequence: TGTGCCAGCAGCGTCGGGTATAGTAACTATGGCTACACCTTC. The chain recombines TRBV9 with TRBJ1-2; D gene unclear. The CDR3 loop spans 14 amino acids. Germline CDR1 and CDR2: SGDLS and YYNGEE. The ends were cut back, 2 bases at V and 1 base at J, with 9 bases in the middle.

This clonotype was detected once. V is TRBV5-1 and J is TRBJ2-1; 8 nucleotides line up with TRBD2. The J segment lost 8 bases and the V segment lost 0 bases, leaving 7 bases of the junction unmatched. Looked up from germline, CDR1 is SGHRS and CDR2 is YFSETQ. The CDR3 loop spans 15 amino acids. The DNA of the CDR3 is TGCGCCAGCAGCTTGGGACGGGAGGGCCGAGATGAGCAGTTCTTC. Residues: CASSLGREGRDEQFF.

As DNA, the CDR3 is TGTGCCAGCAGCGCAGGGACAGGGGGTCACAATGAGCAGTTCTTC. This translates into CASSAGTGGHNEQFF. This chain links TRBV7-9 with TRBJ2-1; TRBD1 matches 11 bases. The V and J ends lost 5 bases and 5 bases, in that order; junction bases with no gene match: 5. The CDR3 extends over 15 amino acids. Per the germline V gene, CDR1 is SEHNR and CDR2 is FQNEAQ (reference sequence).

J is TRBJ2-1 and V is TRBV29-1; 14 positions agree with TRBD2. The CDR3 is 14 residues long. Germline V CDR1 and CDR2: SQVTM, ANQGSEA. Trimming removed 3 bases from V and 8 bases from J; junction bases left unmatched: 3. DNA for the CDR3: TGCAGCGTTGACCGACTAGCGGGGGGGCATGAGCAGTTCTTC. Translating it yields CSVDRLAGGHEQFF.

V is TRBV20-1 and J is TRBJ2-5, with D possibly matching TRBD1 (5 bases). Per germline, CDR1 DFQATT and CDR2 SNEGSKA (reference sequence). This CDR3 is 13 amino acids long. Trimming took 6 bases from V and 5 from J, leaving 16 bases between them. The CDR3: CSAVAGSRETQYF. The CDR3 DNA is TGCAGTGCGGTCGCAGGGTCCAGGGAGACCCAGTACTTC.

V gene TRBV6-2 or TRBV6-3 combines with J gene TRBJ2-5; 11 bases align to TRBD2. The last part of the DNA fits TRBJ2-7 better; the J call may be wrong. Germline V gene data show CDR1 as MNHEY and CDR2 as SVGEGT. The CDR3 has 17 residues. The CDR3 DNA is TGTGCCAGCAGTTTTCCTCGAGTAGCGGGAGGGCCGGACGAGCAGTACTTC. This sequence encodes CASSFPRVAGGPDEQYF.

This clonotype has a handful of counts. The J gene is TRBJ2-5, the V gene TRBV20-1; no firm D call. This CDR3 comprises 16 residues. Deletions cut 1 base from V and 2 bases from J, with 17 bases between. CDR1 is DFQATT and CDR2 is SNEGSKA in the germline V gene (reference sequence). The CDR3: CSARAGAAGRQETQYF. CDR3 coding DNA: TGCAGTGCTAGAGCGGGTGCAGCAGGACGGCAAGAGACCCAGTACTTC.

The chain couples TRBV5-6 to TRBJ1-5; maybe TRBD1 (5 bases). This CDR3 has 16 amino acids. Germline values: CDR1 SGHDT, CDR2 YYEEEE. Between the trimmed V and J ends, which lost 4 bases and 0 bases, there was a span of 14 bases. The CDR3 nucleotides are TGTGCCAGCAGCGAAGGGACGGAGAATAGCAATCAGCCCCAGCATTTT. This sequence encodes CASSEGTENSNQPQHF.

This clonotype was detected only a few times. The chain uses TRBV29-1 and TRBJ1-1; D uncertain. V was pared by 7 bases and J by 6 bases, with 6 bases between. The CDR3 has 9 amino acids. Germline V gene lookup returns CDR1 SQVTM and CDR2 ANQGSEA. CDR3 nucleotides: TGCAGCGGCTCAGCTGAAGCTTTCTTT. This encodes CSGSAEAFF.

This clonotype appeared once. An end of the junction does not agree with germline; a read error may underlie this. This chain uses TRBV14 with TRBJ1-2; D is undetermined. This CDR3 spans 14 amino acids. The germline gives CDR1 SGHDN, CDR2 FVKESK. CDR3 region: CASSQVDRGYGYTF. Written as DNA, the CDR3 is TGTGCTAGCAGCCAAGTTGACCGAGGATATGGCTACACCTTC.

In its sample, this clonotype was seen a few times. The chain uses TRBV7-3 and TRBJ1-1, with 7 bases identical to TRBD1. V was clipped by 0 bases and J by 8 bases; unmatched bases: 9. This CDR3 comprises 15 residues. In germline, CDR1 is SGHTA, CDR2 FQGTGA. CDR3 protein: CASSLTGDRAGEAFF. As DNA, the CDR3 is TGTGCCAGCAGCTTAACGGGTGACAGGGCCGGAGAAGCTTTCTTT.

The chain's CDR3 is CASSVQDGYTF. For the CDR3, the DNA is TGTGCCAGCAGCGTACAGGATGGCTACACCTTC. J is TRBJ1-2 and V is TRBV7-9; tentative D call: TRBD1 (5 bases). Germline values: CDR1 SEHNR, CDR2 FQNEAQ (reference sequence). There are 11 residues in the CDR3. Between the trimmed V and J ends, which lost 5 bases and 6 bases, there was a span of 7 bases.

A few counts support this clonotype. CDR3 loop: CSGRRLPKTDTQYF. The CDR3 DNA follows: TGCAGCGGACGGCGCCTCCCGAAGACAGATACGCAGTATTTT. V gene TRBV29-1 combines with J gene TRBJ2-3; no clear D. The germline V gene has CDR1 SQVTM and CDR2 ANQGSEA. V was cut by 7 bases and J by 3 bases, with 17 bases left in between. CDR3 length: 14 residues.

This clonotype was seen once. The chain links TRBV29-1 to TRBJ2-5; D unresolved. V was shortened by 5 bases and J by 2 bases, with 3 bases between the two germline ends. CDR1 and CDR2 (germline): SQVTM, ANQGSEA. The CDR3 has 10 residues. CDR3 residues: CSVIQETQYF. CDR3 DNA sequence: TGCAGCGTTATTCAAGAGACCCAGTACTTC.

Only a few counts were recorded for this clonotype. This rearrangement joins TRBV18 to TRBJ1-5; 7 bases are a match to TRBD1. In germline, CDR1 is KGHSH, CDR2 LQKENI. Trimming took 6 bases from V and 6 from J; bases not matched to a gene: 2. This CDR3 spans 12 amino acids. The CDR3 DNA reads TGTGCCAGCTCGCGGGACAGTCAGCCCCAGCATTTT. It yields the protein CASSRDSQPQHF.

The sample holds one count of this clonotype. Here the CDR3 DNA reads TGTGCCAGCAGTTACTCGAGATCCGAGCAGTACTTC. Protein product: CASSYSRSEQYF. This rearrangement joins TRBV6-6 to TRBJ2-5; D is unresolved. TRBJ2-7 explains the end of the DNA better; the J call may be wrong. This CDR3 has 12 amino acids. The germline CDR1 and CDR2 sequences are MNHNY and SVGAGI (reference sequence).

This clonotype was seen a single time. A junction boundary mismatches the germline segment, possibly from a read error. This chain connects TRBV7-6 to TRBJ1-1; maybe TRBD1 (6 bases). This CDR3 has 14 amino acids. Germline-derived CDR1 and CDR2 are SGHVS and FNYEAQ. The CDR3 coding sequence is TGTGCCTGCAGCTTAGGAGGGGGATACACTGAAGCTTTCTTT. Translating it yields CACSLGGGYTEAFF. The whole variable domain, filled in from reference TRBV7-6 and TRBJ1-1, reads GAGVSQSPRYKVTKRGQDVALRCDPISGHVSLYWYRQALGQGPEFLTYFNYEAQQDKSGLPNDRFSAERPEGSISTLTIQRTEQRDSAMYRCACSLGGGYTEAFFGQGTRLTVV.

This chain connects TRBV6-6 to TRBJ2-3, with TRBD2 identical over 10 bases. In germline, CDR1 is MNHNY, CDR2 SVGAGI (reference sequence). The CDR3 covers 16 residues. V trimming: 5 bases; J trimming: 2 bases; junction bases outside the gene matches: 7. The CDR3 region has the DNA TGTGCCAGCAGTACCTTTAGCGGGGGGCCCACAGATACGCAGTATTTT. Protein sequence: CASSTFSGGPTDTQYF.

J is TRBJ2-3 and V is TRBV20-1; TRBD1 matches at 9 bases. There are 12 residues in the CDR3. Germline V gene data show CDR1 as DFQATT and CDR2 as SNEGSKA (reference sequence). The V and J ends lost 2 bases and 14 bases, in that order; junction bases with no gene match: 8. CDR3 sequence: CSARTGGESPYF. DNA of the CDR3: TGCAGTGCTAGAACAGGGGGCGAAAGTCCGTATTTT.

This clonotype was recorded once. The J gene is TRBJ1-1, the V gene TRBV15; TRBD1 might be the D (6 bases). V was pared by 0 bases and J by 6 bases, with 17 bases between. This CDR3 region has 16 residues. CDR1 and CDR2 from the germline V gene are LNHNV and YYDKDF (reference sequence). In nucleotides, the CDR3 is TGTGCCACCAGCAGAGATTCCCCCACAGGGAGGGCTGAAGCTTTCTTT. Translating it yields CATSRDSPTGRAEAFF.

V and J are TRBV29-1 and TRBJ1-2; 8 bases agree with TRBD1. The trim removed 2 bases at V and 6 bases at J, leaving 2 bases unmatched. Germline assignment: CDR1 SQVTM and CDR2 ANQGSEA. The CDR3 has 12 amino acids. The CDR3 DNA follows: TGCAGCGTTGAAACAGGGGGGCATGGCTACACCTTC. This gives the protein CSVETGGHGYTF.

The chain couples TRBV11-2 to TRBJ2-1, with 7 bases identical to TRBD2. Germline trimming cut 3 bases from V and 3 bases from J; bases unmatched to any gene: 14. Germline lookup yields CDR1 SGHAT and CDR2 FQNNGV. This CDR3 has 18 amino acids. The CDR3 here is CASSLGVGRGLYYNEQFF. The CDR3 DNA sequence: TGTGCCAGCAGCTTGGGGGTAGGGAGGGGTCTCTACTACAATGAGCAGTTCTTC.

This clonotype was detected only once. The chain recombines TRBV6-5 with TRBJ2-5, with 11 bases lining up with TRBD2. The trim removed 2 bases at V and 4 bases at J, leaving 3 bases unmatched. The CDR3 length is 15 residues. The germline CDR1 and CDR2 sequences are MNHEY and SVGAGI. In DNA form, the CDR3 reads TGTGCCAGCAGTTACATAGCGGGGGGGGGAGAGACCCAGTACTTC. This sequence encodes CASSYIAGGGETQYF.

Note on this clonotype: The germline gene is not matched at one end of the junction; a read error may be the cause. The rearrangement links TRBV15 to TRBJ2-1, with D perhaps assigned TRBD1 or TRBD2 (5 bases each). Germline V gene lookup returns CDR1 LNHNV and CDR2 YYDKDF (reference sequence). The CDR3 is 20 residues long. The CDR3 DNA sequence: TGTGCCACCAGCAGATCCCCCGAGGGCAGGGCGTCGTCCCTTCACTATGAGCGGTTCTTC. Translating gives CATSRSPEGRASSLHYERFF.

The CDR3 bases are TGCGCCAGCAGCCGTAGGACCGCCAGCTCCTACGAGCAGTACTTC. It translates to CASSRRTASSYEQYF. This rearrangement joins TRBV5-1 to TRBJ2-7; no clear D gene. The CDR3 covers 15 residues. Germline V gene data show CDR1 as SGHRS and CDR2 as YFSETQ. The V and J ends lost 4 bases and 0 bases respectively, with 14 bases between them.

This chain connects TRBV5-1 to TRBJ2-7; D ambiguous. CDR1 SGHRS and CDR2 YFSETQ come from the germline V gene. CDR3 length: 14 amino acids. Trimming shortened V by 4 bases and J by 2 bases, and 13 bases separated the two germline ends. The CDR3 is CASSIKGPTYEQYF. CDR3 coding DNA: TGCGCCAGCAGCATCAAAGGGCCCACCTACGAGCAGTACTTC.

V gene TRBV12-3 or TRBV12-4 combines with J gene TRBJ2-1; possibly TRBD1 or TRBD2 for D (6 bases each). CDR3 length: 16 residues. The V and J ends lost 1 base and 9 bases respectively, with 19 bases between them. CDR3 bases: TGTGCCAGCAGTTTAGGGGGGGCCTTCCTTGGCGGTGAGCAGTTCTTC. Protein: CASSLGGAFLGGEQFF.

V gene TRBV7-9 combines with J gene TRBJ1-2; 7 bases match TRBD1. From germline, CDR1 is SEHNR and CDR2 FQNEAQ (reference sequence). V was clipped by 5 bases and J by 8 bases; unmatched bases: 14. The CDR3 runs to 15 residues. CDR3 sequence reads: CASSPVGGGGYGYTF. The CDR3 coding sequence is TGTGCCAGCAGCCCGGTGGGAGGGGGCGGATACGGCTACACCTTC.